Listed here are 22 T cell receptor beta chains from one sample, sequenced in a study of T cell changes during pregnancy in multiple sclerosis. TCRdb's table, derived via immunoSEQ multiplex PCR, lists solely in-frame clones and lacks some. This sample has about 59,000 clones, with 93% found just once. The sample here was CD8+ T cells from peripheral blood mononuclear cells, taken in the third trimester of pregnancy. These receptor sequences come from a female donor with multiple sclerosis, enrolled in a pregnancy study.

This sequence joins TRBV5-1 and TRBJ2-1; tentatively, D is TRBD2 (5 bases). This CDR3 comprises 11 residues. Per the germline V gene, CDR1 is SGHRS and CDR2 is YFSETQ. Trimming stripped 9 bases from V and 4 bases from J, with 8 bases between. CDR3 DNA sequence: TGCGCCACCCGGGATTACAATGAGCAGTTCTTC. This translates into CATRDYNEQFF.

J is TRBJ1-5 and V is TRBV19; 9 positions agree with TRBD1. CDR3 length: 13 residues. Germline values: CDR1 LNHDA, CDR2 SQIVND (reference sequence). After removal of 9 bases from V and 4 bases from J, the junction contained 4 bases not matched to a gene. In DNA form, the CDR3 reads TGTGCCAGCACCGACAGGGGGAATCAGCCCCAGCATTTT. It specifies CASTDRGNQPQHF.

The chain joins TRBV29-1 to TRBJ2-5; 12 bases agree with TRBD2. The length of the CDR3 is 15 residues. Losses at the gene ends were 6 bases for V and 4 bases for J; bases not matched to a gene: 9. Germline V CDR1 and CDR2: SQVTM, ANQGSEA. CDR3 region: CSVWTSGENVETQYF. The CDR3 DNA reads as TGCAGCGTATGGACTAGCGGGGAGAATGTAGAGACCCAGTACTTC.

The chain couples TRBV5-4 to TRBJ1-2, with TRBD1 identical over 10 bases. The CDR3 contains 15 residues. V trimming: 4 bases; J trimming: 3 bases; junction bases outside the gene matches: 6. Per the germline V gene, CDR1 is SGHNT and CDR2 is YYREEE (reference sequence). DNA of the CDR3: TGTGCCAGCAGCCTCGAAGGGACAGGGGACTATGGCTACACCTTC. This sequence encodes CASSLEGTGDYGYTF.

V gene TRBV7-9 combines with J gene TRBJ2-2, with 8 bases matching TRBD1. CDR3 length equals 15 residues. The germline V gene encodes CDR1 SEHNR and CDR2 FQNEAQ (reference sequence). The V segment lost 2 bases and the J segment 4 bases; nucleotides outside the gene matches: 3. In nucleotides, the CDR3 is TGTGCCAGCAGCTTAATACAGGGGGGCACCGGGGAGCTGTTTTTT. This encodes CASSLIQGGTGELFF.

As DNA, the CDR3 is TGTGCCAGCAGCCTACATGGGATAGCGGGAGATCATGGCACAGATACGCAGTATTTT. It codes for CASSLHGIAGDHGTDTQYF. J is TRBJ2-3 and V is TRBV4-2; 9 bases map to TRBD2. J gave up 1 base and V 4 bases, and 15 bases lay outside the gene matches. The CDR3 is made up of 19 amino acids. The germline gives CDR1 LGHNA, CDR2 YNFKEQ.

The chain carries TRBV30 and TRBJ2-7; D is perhaps TRBD1 (6 bases). The CDR3 has 15 residues. V was cut by 5 bases and J by 2 bases, with 19 bases left in between. CDR1 is GTSNPN, CDR2 SVGIG, per germline (reference sequence). The CDR3 DNA follows: TGTGCCTGGTCTTCCGGAACAGGGTCCCCCTACGAGCAGTACTTC. Its protein product is CAWSSGTGSPYEQYF.

This clone was counted a single time. The V and J genes are TRBV9 and TRBJ1-2; D possibly corresponds to TRBD1 (5 bases). The V and J ends lost 3 bases and 3 bases respectively, with 27 bases between them. Per the germline V gene, CDR1 is SGDLS and CDR2 is YYNGEE. The length of the CDR3 is 19 residues. In nucleotides, the CDR3 is TGTGCCAGCAGCGGTAGTCCCAGTAAGTTCGGGGGGACCGACTATGGCTACACCTTC. It yields the protein CASSGSPSKFGGTDYGYTF.

The J gene is TRBJ1-2, the V gene TRBV27; TRBD1 matches 7 bases. J gave up 4 bases and V 2 bases, and 7 bases lay outside the gene matches. The CDR3 is 15 amino acids. The germline V gene encodes CDR1 MNHEY and CDR2 SMNVEV (reference sequence). This CDR3 is CASSLRGDSGYGYTF. In DNA, the CDR3 is TGTGCCAGCAGTTTAAGGGGGGACAGCGGCTATGGCTACACCTTC.

The chain employs TRBV4-1 and TRBJ2-7; 9 bases agree with TRBD2. CDR1 and CDR2 (germline): MGHRA, YSYEKL. The V and J ends lost 3 bases and 2 bases, in that order; junction bases with no gene match: 5. The CDR3 covers 15 residues. The CDR3 loop is CASSQVAGVTYEQYF. The CDR3 nucleotides are TGCGCCAGCAGCCAGGTAGCGGGAGTCACCTACGAGCAGTACTTC.

This chain joins TRBV6-5 and TRBJ2-1; tentative D call: TRBD2 (6 bases). Deletions cut 8 bases from V and 9 bases from J, with 14 bases between. The CDR3 loop spans 12 amino acids. Germline CDR1 is MNHEY and CDR2 is SVGAGI. This chain's CDR3 is CASGTSPLEQFF. CDR3 nucleotide sequence: TGTGCCAGCGGTACTAGCCCCCTTGAGCAGTTCTTC.

This clone is a singleton in its sample. This chain uses TRBV6-4 with TRBJ2-7; 12 positions agree with TRBD2. Germline V lookup: CDR1 MRHNA, CDR2 SNTAGT. The CDR3 has 16 residues. The V gene end was trimmed by 9 bases and the J gene end by 6 bases; junction bases not matched to a gene: 15. In DNA form, the CDR3 reads TGTGCCAGTGGCTTCGGAAGGACTAGCGGGAAACTCGAGCAGTACTTC. Its translation: CASGFGRTSGKLEQYF.

As concerns this clone: Other DNA sequences in this sample translate to the same CDR3. The chain joins TRBV5-1 to TRBJ2-7, with D possibly TRBD2 on 5 matching bases. The V gene's germline CDR1 is SGHRS and CDR2 YFSETQ. The CDR3 runs 12 residues. Trimming removed 4 bases from V and 2 bases from J, with 7 bases in between. CDR3 in amino acids: CASSPGTYEQYF. As DNA, the CDR3 is TGCGCCAGCAGCCCGGGAACCTACGAGCAGTACTTC.

This clone was observed once. The chain recombines TRBV7-9 with TRBJ2-5, with a weak D call TRBD1 (6 bases). Trimming cost V 4 bases and J 2 bases, with 8 bases left between them. Per the germline V gene, CDR1 is SEHNR and CDR2 is FQNEAQ (reference sequence). The CDR3 loop spans 13 amino acids. This chain's CDR3 is CASSSGQQETQYF. Here the CDR3 DNA reads TGTGCCAGCAGCTCCGGACAGCAAGAGACCCAGTACTTC.

V usage is TRBV21-1 and J usage is TRBJ2-5; the table calls TRBD1, which could not be checked here. TRBV21-1 is listed as a pseudogene. The CDR3 extends over 13 amino acids. The DNA of the CDR3 is TGTGCCAGCCCCAGGGGCAAGGGGGAGACCCAGTACTTC. It yields the protein CASPRGKGETQYF.

The chain links TRBV28 to TRBJ2-7, with D perhaps matching TRBD1 (6 bases). V lost 6 bases and J 1 base, leaving 10 bases between the germline ends. Germline V gene sequence: CDR1 MDHEN, CDR2 SYDVKM. This CDR3 contains 13 residues. The CDR3 nucleotides are TGTGCCAGCAGCCTGGGGGCATCCTACGAGCAGTACTTC. Translated, it gives CASSLGASYEQYF.

V is TRBV21-1 and J is TRBJ2-3; TRBD2, the table's D call, lacks a check against the DNA. TRBV21-1 is shown as a pseudogene. CDR3 length: 17 amino acids. CDR3 sequence reads: CASSSRTSGRRPDTQYF. CDR3 sequence (DNA): TGTGCCAGCAGCTCACGGACTAGCGGGAGAAGGCCAGATACGCAGTATTTT.

V usage is TRBV5-1 and J usage is TRBJ1-1; 7 bases agree with TRBD1. The CDR3 sequence is 16 residues long. Germline CDR1 is SGHRS and CDR2 is YFSETQ. V lost 1 base and J lost 0; bases outside the gene matches: 6. The DNA for the CDR3 is TGCGCCAGCAGCTTGTACACAGGGGCTATGAACACTGAAGCTTTCTTT. It translates to CASSLYTGAMNTEAFF.

The rearrangement uses TRBV10-3 and TRBJ2-1; 13 positions agree with TRBD2. With 6 bases clipped from V and 8 bases from J, the junction kept 4 bases outside the gene matches. The germline V gene encodes CDR1 ENHRY and CDR2 SYGVKD. CDR3 length: 14 residues. Here the CDR3 reads CAIRRTSGSYEQFF. DNA of the CDR3: TGTGCCATCAGGAGGACTAGCGGGAGTTATGAGCAGTTCTTC.

The chain employs TRBV2 and TRBJ2-2; 10 bases map to TRBD2. CDR3 length: 16 residues. The V gene end was trimmed by 6 bases and the J gene end by 4 bases; junction bases not matched to a gene: 8. The germline gives CDR1 SNHLY, CDR2 FYNNEI. The CDR3 DNA sequence: TGTGCCAGCAGCTGGACTAGCGGCGTGGGCACCGGGGAGCTGTTTTTT. This gives the protein CASSWTSGVGTGELFF.

The genes are TRBV4-2 and TRBJ2-7; 9 bases fit TRBD2. Germline loops: CDR1 LGHNA, CDR2 YNFKEQ. CDR3 length: 15 residues. The J segment lost 4 bases and the V segment lost 1 base, leaving 5 bases of the junction unmatched. The DNA of the CDR3 is TGTGCCAGCAGCCAAGGTGCGGGGGGGGTTTACGAGCAGTACTTC. Protein: CASSQGAGGVYEQYF.

The chain uses TRBV5-1 and TRBJ2-7; tentatively, D is TRBD1 (5 bases). Germline CDR1 SGHRS, CDR2 YFSETQ. V gave up 0 bases and J gave up 3 bases, with 16 bases separating them. The CDR3 sequence is 16 residues long. CDR3 DNA: TGCGCCAGCAGCTTGGCAGGGCTCCGGGTCAGCTACGAGCAGTACTTC. Its protein product is CASSLAGLRVSYEQYF.